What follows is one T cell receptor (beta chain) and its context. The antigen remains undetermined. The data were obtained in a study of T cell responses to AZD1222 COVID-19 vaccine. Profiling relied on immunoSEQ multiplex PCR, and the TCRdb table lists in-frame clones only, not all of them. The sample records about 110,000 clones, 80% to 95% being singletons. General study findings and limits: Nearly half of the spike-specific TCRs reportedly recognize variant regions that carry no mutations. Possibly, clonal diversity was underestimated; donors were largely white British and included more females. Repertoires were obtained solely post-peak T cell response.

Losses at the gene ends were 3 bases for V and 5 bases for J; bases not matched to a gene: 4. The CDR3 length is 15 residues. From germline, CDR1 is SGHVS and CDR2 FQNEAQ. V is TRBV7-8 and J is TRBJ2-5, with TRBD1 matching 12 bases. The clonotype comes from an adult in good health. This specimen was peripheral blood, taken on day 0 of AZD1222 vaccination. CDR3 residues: CASSLGQGARETQYF. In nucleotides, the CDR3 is TGTGCCAGCAGCTTGGGACAGGGGGCTCGGGAGACCCAGTACTTC.